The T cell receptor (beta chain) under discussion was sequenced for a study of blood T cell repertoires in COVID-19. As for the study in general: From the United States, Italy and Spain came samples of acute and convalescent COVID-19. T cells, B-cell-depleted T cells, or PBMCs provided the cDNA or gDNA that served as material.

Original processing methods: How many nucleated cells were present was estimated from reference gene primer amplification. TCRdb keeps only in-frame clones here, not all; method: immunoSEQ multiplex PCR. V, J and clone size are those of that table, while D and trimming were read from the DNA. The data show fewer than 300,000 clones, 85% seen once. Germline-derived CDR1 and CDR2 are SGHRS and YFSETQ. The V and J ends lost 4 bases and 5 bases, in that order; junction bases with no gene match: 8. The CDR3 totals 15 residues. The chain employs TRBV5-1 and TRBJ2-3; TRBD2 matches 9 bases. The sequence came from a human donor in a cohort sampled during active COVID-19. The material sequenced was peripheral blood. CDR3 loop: CASSVTSGRRDTQYF. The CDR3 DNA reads TGCGCCAGCAGCGTTACTAGCGGGCGCCGAGATACGCAGTATTTT.